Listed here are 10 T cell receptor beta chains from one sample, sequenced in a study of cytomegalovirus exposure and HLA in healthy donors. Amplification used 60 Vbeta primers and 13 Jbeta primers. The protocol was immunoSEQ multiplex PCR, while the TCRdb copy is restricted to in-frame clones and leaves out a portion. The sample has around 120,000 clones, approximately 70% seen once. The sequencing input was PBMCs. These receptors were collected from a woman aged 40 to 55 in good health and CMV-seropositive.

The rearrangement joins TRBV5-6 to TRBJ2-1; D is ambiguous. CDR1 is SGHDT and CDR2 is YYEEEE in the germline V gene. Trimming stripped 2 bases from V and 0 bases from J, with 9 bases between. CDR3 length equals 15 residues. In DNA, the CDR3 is TGTGCCAGCAGCTTCTCGTATAGCTCCTACAATGAGCAGTTCTTC. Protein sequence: CASSFSYSSYNEQFF.

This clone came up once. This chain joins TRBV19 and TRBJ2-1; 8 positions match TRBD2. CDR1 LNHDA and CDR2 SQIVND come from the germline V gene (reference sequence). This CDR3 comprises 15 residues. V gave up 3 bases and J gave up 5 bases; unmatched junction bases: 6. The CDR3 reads CASSIPGGGNNEQFF. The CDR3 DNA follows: TGTGCCAGTAGTATTCCGGGAGGGGGGAACAATGAGCAGTTCTTC.

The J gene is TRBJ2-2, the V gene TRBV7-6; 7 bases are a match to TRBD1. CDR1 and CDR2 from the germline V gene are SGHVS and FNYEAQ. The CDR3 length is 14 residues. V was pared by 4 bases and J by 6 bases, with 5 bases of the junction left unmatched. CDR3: CASSSGTVPGELFF. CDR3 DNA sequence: TGTGCCAGCAGCTCTGGGACAGTCCCCGGGGAGCTGTTTTTT.

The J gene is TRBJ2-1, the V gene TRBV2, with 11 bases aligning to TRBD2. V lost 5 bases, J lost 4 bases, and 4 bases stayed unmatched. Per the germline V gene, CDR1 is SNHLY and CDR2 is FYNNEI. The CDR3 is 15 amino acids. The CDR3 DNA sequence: TGTGCCAGCAGTAGAGGGACTAGCGGTTACAATGAGCAGTTCTTC. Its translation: CASSRGTSGYNEQFF.

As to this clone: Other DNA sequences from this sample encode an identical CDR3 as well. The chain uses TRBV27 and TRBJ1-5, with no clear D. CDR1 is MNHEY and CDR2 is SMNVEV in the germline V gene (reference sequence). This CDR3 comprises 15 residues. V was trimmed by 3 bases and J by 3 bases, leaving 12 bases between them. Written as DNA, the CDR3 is TGTGCCAGCAGTTTGCGCACCCCCCACAATCAGCCCCAGCATTTT. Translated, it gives CASSLRTPHNQPQHF.

The CDR3 region has the DNA TGCGCCAGCCTTATGCAAATCCTCCGGACTATCCTTACCAGCTCGGGGGAGACCCAGTACTTC. It encodes CASLMQILRTILTSSGETQYF. This chain links TRBV5-1 with TRBJ2-5; D may be TRBD2 (6 bases). The CDR3 is 21 amino acids. Trimming stripped 7 bases from V and 5 bases from J, with 39 bases between. The germline CDR1 and CDR2 sequences are SGHRS and YFSETQ.

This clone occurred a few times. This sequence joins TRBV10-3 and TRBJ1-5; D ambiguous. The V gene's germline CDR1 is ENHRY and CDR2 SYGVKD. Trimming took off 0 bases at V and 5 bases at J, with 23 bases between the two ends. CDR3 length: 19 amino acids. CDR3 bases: TGTGCCATCAGTGAGTCGGTTTACGGGAGGAATAAGGGTCATCAGCCCCAGCATTTT. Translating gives CAISESVYGRNKGHQPQHF.

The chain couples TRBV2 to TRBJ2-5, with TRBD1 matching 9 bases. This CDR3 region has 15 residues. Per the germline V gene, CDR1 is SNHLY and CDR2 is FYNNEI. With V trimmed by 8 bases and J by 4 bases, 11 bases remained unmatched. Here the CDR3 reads CASLQGARWLETQYF. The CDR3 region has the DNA TGTGCCAGCTTACAGGGGGCCCGGTGGCTAGAGACCCAGTACTTC.

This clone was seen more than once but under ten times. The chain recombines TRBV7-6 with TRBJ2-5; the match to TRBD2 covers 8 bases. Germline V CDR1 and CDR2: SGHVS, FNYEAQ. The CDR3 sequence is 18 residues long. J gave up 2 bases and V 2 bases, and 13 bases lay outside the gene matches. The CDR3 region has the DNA TGTGCCAGCAGCTTACTTACTAGCGGAGGGAGTATACAAGAGACCCAGTACTTC. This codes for CASSLLTSGGSIQETQYF. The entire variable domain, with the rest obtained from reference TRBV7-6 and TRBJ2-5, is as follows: GAGVSQSPRYKVTKRGQDVALRCDPISGHVSLYWYRQALGQGPEFLTYFNYEAQQDKSGLPNDRFSAERPEGSISTLTIQRTEQRDSAMYRCASSLLTSGGSIQETQYFGPGTRLLVL.

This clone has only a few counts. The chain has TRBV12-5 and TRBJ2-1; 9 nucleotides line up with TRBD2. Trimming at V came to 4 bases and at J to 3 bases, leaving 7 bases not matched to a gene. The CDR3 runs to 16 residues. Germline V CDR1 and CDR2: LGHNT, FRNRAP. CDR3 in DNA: TGTGCTAGTGGTTCCGGAAGCGGGAGGATCTACAATGAGCAGTTCTTC. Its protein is CASGSGSGRIYNEQFF. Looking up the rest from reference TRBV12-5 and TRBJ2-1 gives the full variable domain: DARVTQTPRHKVTEMGQEVTMRCQPILGHNTVFWYRQTMMQGLELLAYFRNRAPLDDSGMPKDRFSAEMPDATLATLKIQPSEPRDSAVYFCASGSGSGRIYNEQFFGPGTRLTVL.